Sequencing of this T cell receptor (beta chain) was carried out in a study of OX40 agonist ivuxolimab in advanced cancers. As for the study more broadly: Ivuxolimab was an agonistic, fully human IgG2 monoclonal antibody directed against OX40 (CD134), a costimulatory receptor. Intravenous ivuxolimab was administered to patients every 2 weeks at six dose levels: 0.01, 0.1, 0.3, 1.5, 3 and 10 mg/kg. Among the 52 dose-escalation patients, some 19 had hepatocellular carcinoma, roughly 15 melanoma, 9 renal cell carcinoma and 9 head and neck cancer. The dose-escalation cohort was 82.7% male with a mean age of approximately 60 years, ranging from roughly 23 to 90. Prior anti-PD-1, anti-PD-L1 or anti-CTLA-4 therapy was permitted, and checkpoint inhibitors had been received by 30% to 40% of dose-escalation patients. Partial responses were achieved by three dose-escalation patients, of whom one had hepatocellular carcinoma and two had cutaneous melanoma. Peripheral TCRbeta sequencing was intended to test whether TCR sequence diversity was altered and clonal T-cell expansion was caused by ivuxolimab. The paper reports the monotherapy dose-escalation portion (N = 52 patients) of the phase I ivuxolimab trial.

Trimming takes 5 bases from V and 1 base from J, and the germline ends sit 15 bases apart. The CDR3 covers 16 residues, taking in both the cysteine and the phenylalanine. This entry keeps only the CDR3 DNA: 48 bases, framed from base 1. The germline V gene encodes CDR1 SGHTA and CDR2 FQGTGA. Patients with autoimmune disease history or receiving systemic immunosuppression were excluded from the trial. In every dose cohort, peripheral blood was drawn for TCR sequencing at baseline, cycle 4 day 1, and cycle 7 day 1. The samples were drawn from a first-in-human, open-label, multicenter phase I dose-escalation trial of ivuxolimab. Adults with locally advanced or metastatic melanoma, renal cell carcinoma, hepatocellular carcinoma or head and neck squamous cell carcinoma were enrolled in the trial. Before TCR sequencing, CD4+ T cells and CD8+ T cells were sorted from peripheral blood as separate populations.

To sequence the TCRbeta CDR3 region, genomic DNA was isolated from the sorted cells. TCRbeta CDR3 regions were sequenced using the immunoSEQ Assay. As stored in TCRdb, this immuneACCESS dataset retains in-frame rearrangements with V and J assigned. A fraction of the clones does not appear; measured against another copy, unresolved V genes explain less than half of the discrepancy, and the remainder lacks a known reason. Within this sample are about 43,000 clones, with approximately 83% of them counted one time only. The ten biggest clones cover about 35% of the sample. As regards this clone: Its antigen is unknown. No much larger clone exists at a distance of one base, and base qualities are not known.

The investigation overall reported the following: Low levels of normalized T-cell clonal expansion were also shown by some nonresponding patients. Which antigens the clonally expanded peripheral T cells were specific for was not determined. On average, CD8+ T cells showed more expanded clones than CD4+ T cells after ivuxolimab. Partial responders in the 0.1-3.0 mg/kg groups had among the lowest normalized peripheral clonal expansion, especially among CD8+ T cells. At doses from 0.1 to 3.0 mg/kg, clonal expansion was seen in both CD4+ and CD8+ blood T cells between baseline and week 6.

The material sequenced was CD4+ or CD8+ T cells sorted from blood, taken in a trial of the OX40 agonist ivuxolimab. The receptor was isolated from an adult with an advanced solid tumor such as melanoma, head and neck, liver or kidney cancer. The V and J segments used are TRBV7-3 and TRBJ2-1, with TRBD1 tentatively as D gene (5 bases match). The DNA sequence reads TGTGCCAGCAGCCAAGAATGGGGCGCATCCTACAATGAGCAGTTCTTC. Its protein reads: CASSQEWGASYNEQFF.